These 6 T cell receptor beta chains were sequenced from one sample in a study of blood T cell repertoires in COVID-19. This table comes from immunoSEQ multiplex PCR, and its TCRdb copy is limited to in-frame clones, with some not included. The sample has about 180,000 clones, about 83% seen once. Sequencing input: peripheral blood. These receptors were collected from a person between 65 and 79 years old with COVID-19, enrolled during active disease.

V usage is TRBV21-1 and J usage is TRBJ1-3; the table assigns TRBD1, which was not confirmed against the DNA. TRBV21-1 is described as a pseudogene. The CDR3 sequence is 15 residues long. CDR3 DNA: TGTGCCAGCAGCAAAGCGGCCAACTCTGGAAACACCATATATTTT. Its protein product is CASSKAANSGNTIYF.

The chain couples TRBV14 to TRBJ2-6, with 11 bases aligning to TRBD1. The J segment lost 0 bases and the V segment lost 1 base, leaving 11 bases of the junction unmatched. CDR1 is SGHDN, CDR2 FVKESK, per germline. The CDR3 is 21 residues long. CDR3 nucleotide sequence: TGTGCCAGCAGCCAAGGAATCGTTCCGGGACAGGGGGACTCTGGGGCCAACGTCCTGACTTTC. It translates to CASSQGIVPGQGDSGANVLTF.

The chain is built from TRBV6-5 and TRBJ1-3, with D maybe TRBD1 (5 bases). V was clipped by 2 bases and J by 7 bases, with 18 bases between them. The CDR3 extends over 16 amino acids. Looked up from germline, CDR1 is MNHEY and CDR2 is SVGAGI. For the CDR3, the DNA is TGTGCCAGCAGTTACCAACCGGGGGTGGGGTTGAACACCATATATTTT. Amino acid sequence: CASSYQPGVGLNTIYF.

The chain uses TRBV5-1 and TRBJ2-5; D is uncertain. Between the trimmed V and J ends, which lost 0 bases and 1 base, there was a span of 10 bases. In germline, CDR1 is SGHRS, CDR2 YFSETQ. CDR3 length: 15 residues. DNA for the CDR3: TGCGCCAGCAGCTTGGCCGCGATAGCCCAAGAGACCCAGTACTTC. Protein: CASSLAAIAQETQYF.

This chain joins TRBV7-9 and TRBJ1-2; a weak D match, TRBD1 (6 bases). The CDR3 runs to 14 residues. Germline CDR1 is SEHNR and CDR2 is FQNEAQ (reference sequence). V dropped 2 bases and J dropped 5 bases, with 12 bases sitting between them. DNA for the CDR3: TGTGCCAGCAGCTTACAAGGACAGTCTTATGGCTACACCTTC. It translates to CASSLQGQSYGYTF. Based on the CDR3 plus reference TRBV7-9 and TRBJ1-2, the full variable domain is DTGVSQNPRHKITKRGQNVTFRCDPISEHNRLYWYRQTLGQGPEFLTYFQNEAQLEKSRLLSDRFSAERPKGSFSTLEIQRTEQGDSAMYLCASSLQGQSYGYTFGSGTRLTVV.

The chain uses TRBV7-2 and TRBJ2-7, with 10 bases lining up with TRBD1. The CDR3 runs 15 residues. V lost 5 bases, J lost 3 bases, and 7 bases stayed unmatched. Germline V gene sequence: CDR1 SGHTA, CDR2 FQGNSA. The CDR3 DNA reads as TGTGCCAGCAGCCCCGGGGGGACAGGGGTCTACGAGCAGTACTTC. Amino acid sequence: CASSPGGTGVYEQYF. Full variable domain (outside the CDR3, taken from reference TRBV7-2 and TRBJ2-7): GAGVSQSPSNKVTEKGKDVELRCDPISGHTALYWYRQSLGQGLEFLIYFQGNSAPDKSGLPSDRFSAERTGGSVSTLTIQRTQQEDSAVYLCASSPGGTGVYEQYFGPGTRLTVT.